The T cell receptor beta chain under discussion was sequenced for a study of cytomegalovirus exposure and HLA in healthy donors. As to this clone: Its target is not known.

This CDR3 is 13 amino acids long. The germline CDR1 and CDR2 sequences are SNHLY and FYNNEI. Between the trimmed V and J ends, which lost 5 bases and 8 bases, there was a span of 15 bases. Primers: 60 Vbeta forward and 13 Jbeta reverse. Repertoires were generated with immunoSEQ multiplex PCR, while TCRdb's copy carries only in-frame clones and drops some. The table records 130,000 or so clones, around 75% of them present only once. Study outcomes and limitations: It was taken for granted in presence/absence analyses that sequencing depth across donors was roughly uniform. The classifier reportedly diagnosed cytomegalovirus status with high sensitivity and specificity.

The chain links TRBV2 to TRBJ1-2; D remains unclear. The sequence derives from a man aged 35-49 years in good health and CMV-seronegative. The specimen was PBMCs. CDR3 sequence: CASSYPLLTGYTF. The CDR3, as DNA: TGTGCCAGCAGTTACCCTCTCCTTACAGGCTACACCTTC.